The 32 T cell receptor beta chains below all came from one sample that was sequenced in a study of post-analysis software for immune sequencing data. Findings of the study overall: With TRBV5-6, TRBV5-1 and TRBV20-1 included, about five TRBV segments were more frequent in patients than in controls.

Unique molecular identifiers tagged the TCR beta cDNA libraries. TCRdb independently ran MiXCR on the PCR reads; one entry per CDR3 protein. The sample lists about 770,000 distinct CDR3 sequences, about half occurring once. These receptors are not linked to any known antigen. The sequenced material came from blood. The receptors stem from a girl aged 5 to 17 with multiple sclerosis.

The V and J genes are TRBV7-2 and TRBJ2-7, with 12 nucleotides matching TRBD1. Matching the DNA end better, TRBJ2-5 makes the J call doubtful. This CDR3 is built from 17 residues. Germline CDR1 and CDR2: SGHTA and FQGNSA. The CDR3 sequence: CASSPRGQGAVYETQYF. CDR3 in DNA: TGTGCCAGCAGCCCAAGGGGACAGGGGGCGGTGTACGAGACCCAGTACTTC.

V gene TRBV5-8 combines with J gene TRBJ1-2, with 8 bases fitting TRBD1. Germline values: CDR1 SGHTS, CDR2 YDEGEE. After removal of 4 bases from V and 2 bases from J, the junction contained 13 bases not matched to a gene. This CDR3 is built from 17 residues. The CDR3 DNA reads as TGTGCCAGCAGCCCGGGACAGGTCCCCTCTTACAACTATGGCTACACCTTC. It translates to CASSPGQVPSYNYGYTF. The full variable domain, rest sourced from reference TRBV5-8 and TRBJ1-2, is EAGVTQSPTHLIKTRGQQATLRCSPISGHTSVYWYQQALGLGLQFLLWYDEGEERNRGNFPPRFSGRQFPNYSSELNVNALELEDSALYLCASSPGQVPSYNYGYTFGSGTRLTVV.

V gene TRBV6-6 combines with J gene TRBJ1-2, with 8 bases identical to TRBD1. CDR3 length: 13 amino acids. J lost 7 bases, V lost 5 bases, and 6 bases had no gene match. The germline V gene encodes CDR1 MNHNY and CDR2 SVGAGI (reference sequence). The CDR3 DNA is TGTGCCAGCAGTCACCAGGGGGCGCGTGGCTACACCTTC. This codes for CASSHQGARGYTF.

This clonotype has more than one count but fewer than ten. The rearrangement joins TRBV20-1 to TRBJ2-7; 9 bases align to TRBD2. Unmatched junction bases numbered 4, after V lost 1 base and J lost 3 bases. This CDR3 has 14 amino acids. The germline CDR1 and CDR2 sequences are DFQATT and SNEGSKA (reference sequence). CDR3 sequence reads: CSARGASGNYEQYF. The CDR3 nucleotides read TGCAGTGCTAGAGGGGCTAGCGGGAACTACGAGCAGTACTTC.

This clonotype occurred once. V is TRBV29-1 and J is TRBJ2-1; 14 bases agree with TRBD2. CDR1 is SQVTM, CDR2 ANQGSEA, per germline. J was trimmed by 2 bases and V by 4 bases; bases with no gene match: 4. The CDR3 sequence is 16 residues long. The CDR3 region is CSVVGTSGRPYNEQFF. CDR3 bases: TGCAGCGTTGTAGGGACTAGCGGGAGACCCTACAATGAGCAGTTCTTC.

Here the CDR3 reads CSADTGTGDEKLFF. The CDR3 DNA reads as TGCAGTGCTGATACCGGGACAGGGGATGAAAAACTGTTTTTT. The chain links TRBV20-1 to TRBJ1-4; 10 bases align to TRBD1. Unmatched junction bases numbered 6, after V lost 5 bases and J lost 6 bases. The CDR3 is 14 amino acids. The V gene's germline CDR1 is DFQATT and CDR2 SNEGSKA (reference sequence).

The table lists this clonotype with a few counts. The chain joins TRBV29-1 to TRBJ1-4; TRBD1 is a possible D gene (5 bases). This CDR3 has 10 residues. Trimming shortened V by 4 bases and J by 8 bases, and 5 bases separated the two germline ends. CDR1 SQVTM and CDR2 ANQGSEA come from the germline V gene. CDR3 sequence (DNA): TGCAGCGTTGGACAGGAAAAACTGTTTTTT. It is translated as CSVGQEKLFF.

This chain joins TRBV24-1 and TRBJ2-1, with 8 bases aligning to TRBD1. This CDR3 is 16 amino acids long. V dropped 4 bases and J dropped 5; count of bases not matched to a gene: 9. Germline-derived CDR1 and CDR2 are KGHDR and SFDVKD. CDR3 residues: CATSDPTGDSDNEQFF. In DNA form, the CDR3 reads TGTGCCACCAGTGACCCGACAGGGGACTCGGACAATGAGCAGTTCTTC.

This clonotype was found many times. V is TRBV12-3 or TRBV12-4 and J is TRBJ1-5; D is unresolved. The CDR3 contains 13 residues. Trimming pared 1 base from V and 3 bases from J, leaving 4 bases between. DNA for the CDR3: TGTGCCAGCAGTTTAGACAACAATCAGCCCCAGCATTTT. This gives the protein CASSLDNNQPQHF.

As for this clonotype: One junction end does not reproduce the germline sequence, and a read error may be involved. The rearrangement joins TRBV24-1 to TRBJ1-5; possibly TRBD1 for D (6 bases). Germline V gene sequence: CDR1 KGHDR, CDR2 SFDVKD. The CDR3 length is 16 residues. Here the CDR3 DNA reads TGTGCCACCAGTGACCCCTGGACAGCGAAAAATCGGCCCCAGCATTTT. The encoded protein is CATSDPWTAKNRPQHF.

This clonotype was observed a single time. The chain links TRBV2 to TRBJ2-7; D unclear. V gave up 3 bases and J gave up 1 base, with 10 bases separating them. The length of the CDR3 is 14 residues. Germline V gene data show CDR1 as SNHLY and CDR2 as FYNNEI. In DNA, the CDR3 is TGTGCCAGCAGTGAGACTTACGTATCCTACGAGCAGTACTTC. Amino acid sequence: CASSETYVSYEQYF.

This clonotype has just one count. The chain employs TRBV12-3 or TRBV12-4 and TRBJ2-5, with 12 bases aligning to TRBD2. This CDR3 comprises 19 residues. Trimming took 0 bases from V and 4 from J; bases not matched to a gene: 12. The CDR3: CASSLASPTSGGVRETQYF. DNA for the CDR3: TGTGCCAGCAGTTTAGCGTCTCCGACTAGCGGGGGAGTACGAGAGACCCAGTACTTC.

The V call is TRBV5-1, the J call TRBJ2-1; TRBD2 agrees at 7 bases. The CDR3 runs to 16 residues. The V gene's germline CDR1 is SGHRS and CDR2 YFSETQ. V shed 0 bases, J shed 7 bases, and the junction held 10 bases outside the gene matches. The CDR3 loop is CASSLEASGDYNEQFF. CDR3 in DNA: TGCGCCAGCAGCTTGGAGGCTAGCGGAGACTATAATGAGCAGTTCTTC.

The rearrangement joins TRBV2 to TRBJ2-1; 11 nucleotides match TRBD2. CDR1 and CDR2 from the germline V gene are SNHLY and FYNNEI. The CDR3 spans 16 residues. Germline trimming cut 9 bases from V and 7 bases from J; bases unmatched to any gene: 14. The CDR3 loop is CARSGLAATLQNEQFF. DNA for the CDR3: TGTGCCAGATCGGGACTAGCGGCGACCCTGCAGAATGAGCAGTTCTTC.

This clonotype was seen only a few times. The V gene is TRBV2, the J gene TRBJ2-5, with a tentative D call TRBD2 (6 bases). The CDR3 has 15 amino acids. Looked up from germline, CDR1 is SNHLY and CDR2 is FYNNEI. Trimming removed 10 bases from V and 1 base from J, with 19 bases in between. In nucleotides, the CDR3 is TGTGCCACCACCAGTACTGGGGGGTTCCAAGAGACCCAGTACTTC. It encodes CATTSTGGFQETQYF.

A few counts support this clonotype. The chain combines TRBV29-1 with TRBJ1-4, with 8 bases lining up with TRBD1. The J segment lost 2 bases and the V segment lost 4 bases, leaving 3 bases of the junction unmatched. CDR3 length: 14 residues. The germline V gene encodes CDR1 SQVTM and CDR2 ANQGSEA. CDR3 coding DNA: TGCAGCGTTGCAGGGGGCTTGACTAATGAAAAACTGTTTTTT. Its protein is CSVAGGLTNEKLFF.

CDR3 amino acids: CASSLAEGPQGTSGAYEQYF. The CDR3 region has the DNA TGCGCCAGCAGCTTGGCCGAGGGCCCACAAGGGACTAGCGGAGCCTACGAGCAGTACTTC. The genes are TRBV5-1 and TRBJ2-7; 11 bases align to TRBD2. CDR3 size: 20 residues. CDR1 is SGHRS and CDR2 is YFSETQ in the germline V gene. J lost 2 bases, V lost 0 bases, and 16 bases had no gene match.

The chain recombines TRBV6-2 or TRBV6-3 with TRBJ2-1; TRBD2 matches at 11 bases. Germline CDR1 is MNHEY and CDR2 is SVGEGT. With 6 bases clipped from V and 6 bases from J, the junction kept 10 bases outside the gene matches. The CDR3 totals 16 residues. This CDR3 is CASSRPLAGGSNEQFF. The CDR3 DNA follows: TGTGCCAGCAGCCGTCCCCTAGCGGGAGGTTCCAATGAGCAGTTCTTC.

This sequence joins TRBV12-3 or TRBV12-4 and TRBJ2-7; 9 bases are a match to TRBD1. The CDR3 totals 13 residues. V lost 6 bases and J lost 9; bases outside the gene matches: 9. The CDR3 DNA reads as TGTGCCAGCAGACCCGGGACAGGGTCCGTGCAGTACTTC. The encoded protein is CASRPGTGSVQYF.

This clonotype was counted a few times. CDR3 loop: CASSLETANYGYTF. The CDR3, as DNA: TGTGCCAGCAGCTTAGAAACAGCTAACTATGGCTACACCTTC. The V call is TRBV7-9, the J call TRBJ1-2; D not certain. The CDR3 totals 14 residues. The V gene's germline CDR1 is SEHNR and CDR2 FQNEAQ (reference sequence). Trimming left V 1 base short and J 0 bases short, with 6 bases between.

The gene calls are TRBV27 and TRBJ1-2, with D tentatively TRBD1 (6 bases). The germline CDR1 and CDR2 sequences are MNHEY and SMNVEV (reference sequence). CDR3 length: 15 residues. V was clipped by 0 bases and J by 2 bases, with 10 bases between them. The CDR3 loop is CASSLSVTGNYGYTF. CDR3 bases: TGTGCCAGCAGTTTATCTGTGACAGGCAACTATGGCTACACCTTC.

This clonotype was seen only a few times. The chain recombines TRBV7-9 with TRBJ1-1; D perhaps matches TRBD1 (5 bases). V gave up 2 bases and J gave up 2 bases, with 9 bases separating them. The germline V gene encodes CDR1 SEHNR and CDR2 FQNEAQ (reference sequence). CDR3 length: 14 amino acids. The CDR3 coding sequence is TGTGCCAGCAGCTTACCAACAGGAAACACTGAAGCTTTCTTT. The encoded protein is CASSLPTGNTEAFF.

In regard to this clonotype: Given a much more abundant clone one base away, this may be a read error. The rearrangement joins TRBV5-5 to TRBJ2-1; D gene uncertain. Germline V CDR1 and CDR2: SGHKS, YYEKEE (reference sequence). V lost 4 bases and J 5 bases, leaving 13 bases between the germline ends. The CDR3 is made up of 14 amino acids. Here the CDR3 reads CASSEPTRDNEQFF. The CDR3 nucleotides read TGTGCCAGCAGCGAGCCGACAAGAGACAATGAGCAGTTCTTC.

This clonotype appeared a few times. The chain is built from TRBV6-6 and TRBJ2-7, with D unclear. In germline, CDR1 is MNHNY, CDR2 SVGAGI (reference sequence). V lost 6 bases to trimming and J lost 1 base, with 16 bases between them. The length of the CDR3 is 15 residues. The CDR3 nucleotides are TGTGCCAGCAGGCGCCTCGATGGTAGTTCCTACGAGCAGTACTTC. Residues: CASRRLDGSSYEQYF.

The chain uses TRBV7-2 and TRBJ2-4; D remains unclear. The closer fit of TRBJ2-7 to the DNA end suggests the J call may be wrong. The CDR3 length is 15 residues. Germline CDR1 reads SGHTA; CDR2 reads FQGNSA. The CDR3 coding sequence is TGTGCCAGCAGCCCCACCGGGCCAGTCCGCTACGAGCAGTACTTC. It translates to CASSPTGPVRYEQYF.

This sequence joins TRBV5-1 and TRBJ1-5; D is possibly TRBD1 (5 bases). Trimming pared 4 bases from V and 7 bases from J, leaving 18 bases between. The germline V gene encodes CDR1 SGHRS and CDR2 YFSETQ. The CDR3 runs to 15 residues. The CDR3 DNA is TGCGCCAGCAGCCCGGGGAGGGGTCCCTGGCAGCCCCAGCATTTT. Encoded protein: CASSPGRGPWQPQHF. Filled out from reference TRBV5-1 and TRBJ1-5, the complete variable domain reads KAGVTQTPRYLIKTRGQQVTLSCSPISGHRSVSWYQQTPGQGLQFLFEYFSETQRNKGNFPGRFSGRQFSNSRSEMNVSTLELGDSALYLCASSPGRGPWQPQHFGDGTRLSIL.

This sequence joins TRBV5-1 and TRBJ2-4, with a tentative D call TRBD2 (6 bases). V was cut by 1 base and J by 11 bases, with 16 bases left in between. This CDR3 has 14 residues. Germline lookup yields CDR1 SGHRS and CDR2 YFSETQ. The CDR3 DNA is TGCGCCAGCAGCTTGCTCCAGCGGGCAGAGTTTCAGTACTTC. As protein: CASSLLQRAEFQYF.

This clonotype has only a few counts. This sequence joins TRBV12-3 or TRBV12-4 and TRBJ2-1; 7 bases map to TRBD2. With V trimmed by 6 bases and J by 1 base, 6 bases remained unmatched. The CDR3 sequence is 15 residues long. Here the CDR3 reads CASSPDGRSYNEQFF. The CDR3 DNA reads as TGTGCCAGCAGCCCCGACGGGAGGTCCTACAATGAGCAGTTCTTC.

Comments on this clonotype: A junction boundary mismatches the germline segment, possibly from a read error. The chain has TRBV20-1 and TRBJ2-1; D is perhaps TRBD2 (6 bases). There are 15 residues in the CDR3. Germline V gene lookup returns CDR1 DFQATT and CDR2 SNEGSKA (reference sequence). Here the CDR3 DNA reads TGCAGTGCTAGAGGACGGGCTAAAGGGCGGAGGGAGCAGGTCTTC. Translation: CSARGRAKGRREQVF.

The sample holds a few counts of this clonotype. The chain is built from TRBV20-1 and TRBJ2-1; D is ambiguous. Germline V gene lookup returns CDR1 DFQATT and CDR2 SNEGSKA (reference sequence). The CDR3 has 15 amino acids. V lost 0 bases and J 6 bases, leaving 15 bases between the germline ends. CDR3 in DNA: TGCAGTGCTAGAGATCCAGTCAGAAGCCCCAATGAGCAGTTCTTC. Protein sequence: CSARDPVRSPNEQFF.

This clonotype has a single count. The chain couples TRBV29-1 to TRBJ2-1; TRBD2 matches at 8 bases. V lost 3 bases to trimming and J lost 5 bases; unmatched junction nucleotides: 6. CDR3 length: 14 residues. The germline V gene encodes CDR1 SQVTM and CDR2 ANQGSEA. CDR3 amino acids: CSVDPGLVDNEQFF. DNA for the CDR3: TGCAGCGTTGATCCGGGACTAGTCGACAATGAGCAGTTCTTC.

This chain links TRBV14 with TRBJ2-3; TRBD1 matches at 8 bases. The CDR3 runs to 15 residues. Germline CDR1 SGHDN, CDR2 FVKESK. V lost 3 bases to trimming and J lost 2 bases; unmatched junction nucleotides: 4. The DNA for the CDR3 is TGTGCCAGCAGCCAGTGGACAGGGACCACAGATACGCAGTATTTT. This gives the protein CASSQWTGTTDTQYF.